Listed below are T cell receptor beta chains from one sample, sequenced in a study of spatial heterogeneity in lung cancer. TCRdb reanalysed the 5' RACE reads using MiXCR and keeps one entry per CDR3 protein. This table has tens of thousands of distinct CDR3 sequences, about 12% appearing once. The sequenced sample was PBMCs, obtained at surgery. The receptors stem from a female donor with early-stage non-small cell lung cancer. Each CDR3 is given with its conserved first and last residue. Fields, in order: CDR3 protein, clone size, V gene. A clone size is listed for some rows: how often the clone was seen (once, few, many), or a class if it is expanded.

CASSRGAGTNGELFF	many	TRBV12-3/TRBV12-4
CASSLGLAGGYTGELFF	NA	TRBV11-2
CASSWGMVTDTQYF	NA	TRBV6-6
CASSYSLVQEQFF	NA	TRBV6-5
CASGSDTSYEQYF	many	TRBV28
CATSSNSGGADTQYF	NA	TRBV15
CASSVESMNTEAFF	NA	TRBV9
CASRRGAGGPLRTDTQYF	many	TRBV6-1
CASSLSRVTGELFF	NA	TRBV5-1
CASSSGVGLGYTF	NA	TRBV28
CASSLTGAGNTEAFF	NA	TRBV19
CASSRPEGSAYEQYF	NA	TRBV6-5
CASSLDEKETQYF	NA	TRBV7-9
CSVGGTSGNTIYF	few	TRBV29-1
CASSRNRASSGGREQFF	few	TRBV4-3
CASSWEYQETQYF	NA	TRBV9
CASSQIRQGLGDEQFF	few	TRBV28
CASSLTRTGRPPNYGYTF	many	TRBV5-1
CSARYPGAPYEQYF	many	TRBV20-1
CSAYLASGWEQYF	NA	TRBV29-1
CASSLLGPAVAKNIQYF	few	TRBV7-2
CSAREEGAPEKLFF	NA	TRBV20-1
CASSLARGSYGYTF	few	TRBV27
CSAAAGHNQPQHF	NA	TRBV20-1
CSARVGTNQPQHF	few	TRBV20-1
CASSPTRAGYNEQFF	NA	TRBV11-1
CASSLALAGGNEQYF	many	TRBV7-8
CASSYTSNQPQHF	few	TRBV6-5
CASSLVSGNTIYF	few	TRBV7-2
CASSQTGVGVGTQYF	few	TRBV4-2
CASSLGSSREQFF	few	TRBV5-1
CASSSPLIPGQGAGTQYF	few	TRBV28
CASSHSGTSGTDTQYF	NA	TRBV9